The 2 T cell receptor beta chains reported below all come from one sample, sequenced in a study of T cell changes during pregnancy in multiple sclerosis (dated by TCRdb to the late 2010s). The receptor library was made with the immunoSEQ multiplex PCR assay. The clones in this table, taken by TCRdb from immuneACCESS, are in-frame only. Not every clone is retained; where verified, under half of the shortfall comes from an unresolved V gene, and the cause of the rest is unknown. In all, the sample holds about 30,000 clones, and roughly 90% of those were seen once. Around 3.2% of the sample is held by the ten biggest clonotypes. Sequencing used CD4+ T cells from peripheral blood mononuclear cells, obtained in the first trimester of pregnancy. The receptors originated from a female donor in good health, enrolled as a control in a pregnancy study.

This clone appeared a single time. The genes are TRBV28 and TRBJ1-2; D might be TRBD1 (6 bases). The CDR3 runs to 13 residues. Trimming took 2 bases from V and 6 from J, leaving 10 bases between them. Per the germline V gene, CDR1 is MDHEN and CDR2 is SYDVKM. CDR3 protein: CASSLRQAHGYTF. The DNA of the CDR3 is TGTGCCAGCAGTTTAAGACAGGCCCATGGCTACACCTTC.

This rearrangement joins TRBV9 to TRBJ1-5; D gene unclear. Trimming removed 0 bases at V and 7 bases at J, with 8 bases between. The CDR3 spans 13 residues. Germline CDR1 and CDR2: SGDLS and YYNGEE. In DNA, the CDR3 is TGTGCCAGCAGCGTAGGAGAAAACCAGCCCCAGCATTTT. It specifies CASSVGENQPQHF.